Presented here are 20 T cell receptor beta chains from one specimen sequenced in a study of shared clonotypes between healthy human individuals. Clones were sequenced by immunoSEQ multiplex PCR, and TCRdb holds only the in-frame ones, with some missing. In the table there are about 2 million clones, roughly 95% of which are singletons. The sample consisted of naive CD4+ T cells sorted from blood. Subset indicated: CD45RA+ positively selected. All receptors come from a man younger than 30 in good health.

The chain couples TRBV5-1 to TRBJ2-2, with 13 bases matching TRBD2. The CDR3 spans 15 residues. V lost 4 bases to trimming and J lost 6 bases; unmatched junction nucleotides: 3. Germline-derived CDR1 and CDR2 are SGHRS and YFSETQ. Here the CDR3 DNA reads TGCGCCAGCAGCGACGGACTAGCGGGAGCCGGGGAGCTGTTTTTT. Translated, it gives CASSDGLAGAGELFF.

Points on this clone: Germline and junction disagree at one end, which may indicate a read error. This chain uses TRBV10-2 with TRBJ2-1; maybe TRBD2 (5 bases). Per the germline V gene, CDR1 is WSHSY and CDR2 is SAAADI. This CDR3 contains 13 residues. The CDR3 sequence is CASIEGSYNEQFF. CDR3 bases: TGCGCCAGCATTGAGGGCTCCTACAATGAGCAGTTCTTC.

The chain recombines TRBV30 with TRBJ1-1, with unresolved D. Per the germline V gene, CDR1 is GTSNPN and CDR2 is SVGIG (reference sequence). This CDR3 region has 14 residues. Between the trimmed V and J ends, which lost 3 bases and 4 bases, there was a span of 15 bases. The CDR3 is CAWRSGSRGTEAFF. Here the CDR3 DNA reads TGTGCCTGGAGAAGCGGCAGCCGGGGCACTGAAGCTTTCTTT.

The chain joins TRBV4-3 to TRBJ2-2, with D hard to call. The length of the CDR3 is 16 residues. From germline, CDR1 is LGHNA and CDR2 YSLEER. The V end lost 0 bases, the J end lost 2 bases, and 10 bases lay between the germline ends. The DNA of the CDR3 is TGCGCCAGCAGCCAAGAGGTGGCTCGTAACACCGGGGAGCTGTTTTTT. Its translation is CASSQEVARNTGELFF.

V gene TRBV2 combines with J gene TRBJ2-2, with 11 bases matching TRBD2. After removal of 3 bases from V and 4 bases from J, the junction contained 1 base not matched to a gene. The CDR3 totals 15 residues. The germline V gene encodes CDR1 SNHLY and CDR2 FYNNEI. CDR3: CASSETSGVTGELFF. The DNA of the CDR3 is TGTGCCAGCAGTGAGACTAGCGGGGTCACCGGGGAGCTGTTTTTT. Filled out from reference TRBV2 and TRBJ2-2, the complete variable domain reads EPEVTQTPSHQVTQMGQEVILRCVPISNHLYFYWYRQILGQKVEFLVSFYNNEISEKSEIFDDQFSVERPDGSNFTLKIRSTKLEDSAMYFCASSETSGVTGELFFGEGSRLTVL.

The chain links TRBV6-1 to TRBJ2-2, with no clear D. CDR1 is MNHNS and CDR2 is SASEGT in the germline V gene. The CDR3 has 15 residues. The ends were cut back, 6 bases at V and 5 bases at J, with 16 bases in the middle. The CDR3 DNA reads as TGTGCCAGCAGGCCTACCCCTACAGTGACCGGGGAGCTGTTTTTT. Protein: CASRPTPTVTGELFF.

The chain recombines TRBV5-4 with TRBJ1-2; weak D call: TRBD1 (5 bases). The CDR3 contains 17 residues. Deletions cut 0 bases from V and 0 bases from J, with 15 bases between. The germline gives CDR1 SGHNT, CDR2 YYREEE (reference sequence). The CDR3 bases are TGTGCCAGCAGCTTGGGAGCCGGGACCGCAGCTAACTATGGCTACACCTTC. Translation: CASSLGAGTAANYGYTF.

The chain joins TRBV13 to TRBJ2-7; 10 positions agree with TRBD2. Per the germline V gene, CDR1 is PRHDT and CDR2 is FYEKMQ (reference sequence). Losses at the gene ends were 5 bases for V and 4 bases for J; bases not matched to a gene: 11. The CDR3 covers 16 residues. Here the CDR3 reads CASSTGGLAGVYEQYF. In DNA, the CDR3 is TGTGCCAGCAGCACGGGCGGCCTAGCGGGAGTGTACGAGCAGTACTTC.

This clone was counted once. The rearrangement links TRBV27 to TRBJ2-5, with 8 bases fitting TRBD2. CDR1 MNHEY and CDR2 SMNVEV come from the germline V gene (reference sequence). The CDR3 sequence is 15 residues long. Trimming at V came to 0 bases and at J to 5 bases, leaving 5 bases not matched to a gene. CDR3 DNA: TGTGCCAGCAGTTTATCGGCGGGAGGCGGGGAGACCCAGTACTTC. Translation: CASSLSAGGGETQYF.

This rearrangement joins TRBV10-3 to TRBJ2-7; D perhaps matches TRBD2 (5 bases). Trimming shortened V by 3 bases and J by 4 bases, and 22 bases separated the two germline ends. The length of the CDR3 is 17 residues. The germline V gene encodes CDR1 ENHRY and CDR2 SYGVKD. The CDR3: CAISEIRGQAGSYEQYF. The CDR3, as DNA: TGTGCCATCAGTGAAATCCGTGGGCAGGCGGGCTCGTACGAGCAGTACTTC.

This chain joins TRBV18 and TRBJ1-2; D possibly corresponds to TRBD1 (5 bases). CDR1 is KGHSH and CDR2 is LQKENI in the germline V gene. This CDR3 contains 14 residues. V was cut by 3 bases and J by 8 bases, with 16 bases left in between. Here the CDR3 DNA reads TGTGCCAGCTCACCCGACATGGGGGGAGAAGGCTACACCTTC. As protein: CASSPDMGGEGYTF.

This chain links TRBV11-2 with TRBJ1-5; weak D call: TRBD1 (6 bases). The CDR3 totals 15 residues. Trimming pared 6 bases from V and 4 bases from J, leaving 16 bases between. CDR1 is SGHAT, CDR2 FQNNGV, per germline. The CDR3 nucleotides read TGTGCCAGCAGTCCTAGTGGGGGGGCGAATCAGCCCCAGCATTTT. Translation: CASSPSGGANQPQHF.

The chain is built from TRBV10-3 and TRBJ2-3, with TRBD2 matching over 10 bases. V was clipped by 7 bases and J by 4 bases; unmatched bases: 8. The CDR3 extends over 15 amino acids. Germline-derived CDR1 and CDR2 are ENHRY and SYGVKD. The CDR3 spells CAINQASGSSDTQYF. The CDR3 DNA reads TGTGCCATCAACCAAGCTAGCGGGAGTTCAGATACGCAGTATTTT.

V usage is TRBV7-9 and J usage is TRBJ1-1, with D unclear. V was clipped by 5 bases and J by 6 bases, with 16 bases between them. Germline-derived CDR1 and CDR2 are SEHNR and FQNEAQ (reference sequence). The CDR3 totals 14 residues. The CDR3 bases are TGTGCCAGCAGCGCGCTCCCCACAAGGGCTGAAGCTTTCTTT. Its protein is CASSALPTRAEAFF.

V gene TRBV6-1 combines with J gene TRBJ2-5; D ambiguous. Germline-derived CDR1 and CDR2 are MNHNS and SASEGT. The ends were cut back, 6 bases at V and 4 bases at J, with 15 bases in the middle. This CDR3 contains 14 residues. CDR3 DNA: TGTGCCAGCAGGGTTGAACCTATTCGAGAGACCCAGTACTTC. The encoded protein is CASRVEPIRETQYF.

This sequence joins TRBV6-5 and TRBJ2-7; 8 nucleotides match TRBD2. Trimming took 6 bases from V and 6 from J; bases not matched to a gene: 10. The CDR3 extends over 14 amino acids. Germline assignment: CDR1 MNHEY and CDR2 SVGAGI. CDR3 DNA: TGTGCCAGCAGGTATAGCGGGATTGCGGGCGAGCAGTACTTC. Protein: CASRYSGIAGEQYF.

The genes are TRBV4-2 and TRBJ2-5; maybe TRBD2 (5 bases). Germline CDR1 is LGHNA and CDR2 is YNFKEQ. The CDR3 runs 15 residues. V shed 3 bases and J shed 7 bases, with 18 bases lying between them. In DNA form, the CDR3 reads TGTGCCAGCAGCCAGGCCTCGGGTGGGAGCGGGACCCAGTACTTC. This encodes CASSQASGGSGTQYF.

The V call is TRBV15, the J call TRBJ2-1, with 8 positions matching TRBD1. The J segment lost 8 bases and the V segment lost 5 bases, leaving 5 bases of the junction unmatched. Germline loops: CDR1 LNHNV, CDR2 YYDKDF (reference sequence). CDR3 length equals 13 residues. The CDR3 loop is CATSGYRGDEQFF. As DNA, the CDR3 is TGTGCCACCAGCGGTTACAGGGGGGATGAGCAGTTCTTC.

This rearrangement joins TRBV5-6 to TRBJ1-1, with 9 bases fitting TRBD1. The CDR3 consists of 15 residues. The trim removed 4 bases at V and 0 bases at J, leaving 4 bases unmatched. Germline V gene data show CDR1 as SGHDT and CDR2 as YYEEEE. The CDR3 spells CASSVQGALNTEAFF. The CDR3 nucleotides are TGTGCCAGCAGCGTACAGGGGGCACTGAACACTGAAGCTTTCTTT.

The rearrangement links TRBV7-6 to TRBJ1-2, with 10 bases aligning to TRBD1. The germline CDR1 and CDR2 sequences are SGHVS and FNYEAQ. CDR3 length: 14 residues. Trimming took 4 bases from V and 4 from J; bases not matched to a gene: 3. This CDR3 reads CASSSGQGGYGYTF. DNA for the CDR3: TGTGCCAGCAGCTCCGGACAGGGGGGCTATGGCTACACCTTC.